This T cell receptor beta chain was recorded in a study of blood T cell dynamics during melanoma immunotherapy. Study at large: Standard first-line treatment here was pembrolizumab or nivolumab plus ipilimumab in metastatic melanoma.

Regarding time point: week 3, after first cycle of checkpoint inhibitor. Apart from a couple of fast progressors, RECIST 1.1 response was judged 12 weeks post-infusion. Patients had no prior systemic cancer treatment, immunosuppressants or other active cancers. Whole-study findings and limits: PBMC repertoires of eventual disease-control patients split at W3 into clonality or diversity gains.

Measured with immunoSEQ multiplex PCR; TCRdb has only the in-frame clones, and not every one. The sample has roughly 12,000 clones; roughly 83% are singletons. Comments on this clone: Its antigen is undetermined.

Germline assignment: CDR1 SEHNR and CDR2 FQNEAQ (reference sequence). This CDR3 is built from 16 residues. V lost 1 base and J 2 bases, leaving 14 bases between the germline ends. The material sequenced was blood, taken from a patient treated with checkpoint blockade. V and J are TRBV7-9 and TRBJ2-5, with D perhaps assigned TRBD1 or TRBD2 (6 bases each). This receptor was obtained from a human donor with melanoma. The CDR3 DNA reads TGTGCCAGCAGCTTAGATCCCCGGGGGCCACAAGAGACCCAGTACTTC. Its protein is CASSLDPRGPQETQYF.